One and the same sample provided the 21 T cell receptor beta chains below, sequenced in a study of response to subunit inactivated influenza vaccine. TCRdb itself ran the RT-PCR reads through MiXCR, one entry per CDR3 protein. In the table there are approximately 530,000 distinct CDR3 sequences, 6.5% to 8% of which are singletons. The starting material was PBMCs from blood, obtained approximately 25 months after vaccination. The receptor source for this set is a man aged 50 to 69 who received an inactivated influenza vaccine.

The J gene is TRBJ2-7, the V gene TRBV28; TRBD1 matches 10 bases. This CDR3 has 13 residues. The J segment lost 7 bases and the V segment lost 10 bases, leaving 10 bases of the junction unmatched. Germline loops: CDR1 MDHEN, CDR2 SYDVKM. The CDR3 bases are TGTGCCATTGGACCGGGACAGGGGTGGGAGCAGTACTTC. It is translated as CAIGPGQGWEQYF. Filled out from reference TRBV28 and TRBJ2-7, the complete variable domain reads DVKVTQSSRYLVKRTGEKVFLECVQDMDHENMFWYRQDPGLGLRLIYFSYDVKMKEKGDIPEGYSVSREKKERFSLILESASTNQTSMYLCAIGPGQGWEQYFGPGTRLTVT.

This rearrangement joins TRBV7-9 to TRBJ2-7; 8 bases fit TRBD2. The trim removed 5 bases at V and 5 bases at J, leaving 14 bases unmatched. The CDR3 covers 16 residues. The germline V gene has CDR1 SEHNR and CDR2 FQNEAQ (reference sequence). The CDR3 DNA reads TGTGCCAGCAGCCCGCCTGGGAGCGGGAGATACCACGAGCAGTACTTC. It yields the protein CASSPPGSGRYHEQYF. The entire variable domain, with the rest obtained from reference TRBV7-9 and TRBJ2-7, is as follows: DTGVSQNPRHKITKRGQNVTFRCDPISEHNRLYWYRQTLGQGPEFLTYFQNEAQLEKSRLLSDRFSAERPKGSFSTLEIQRTEQGDSAMYLCASSPPGSGRYHEQYFGPGTRLTVT.

The rearrangement links TRBV5-1 to TRBJ2-7; no clear D. V lost 1 base, J lost 3 bases, and 11 bases lay in between. The CDR3 spans 14 residues. CDR1 and CDR2 from the germline V gene are SGHRS and YFSETQ. The CDR3 DNA sequence: TGCGCCAGCAGCTTGCTGAGTCAGAGCTACGAGCAGTACTTC. Encoded protein: CASSLLSQSYEQYF.

This clonotype was detected many times. The chain joins TRBV9 to TRBJ2-7; the match to TRBD2 covers 7 bases. This CDR3 has 14 residues. The ends lost 3 bases at V and 1 base at J; junction bases unmatched: 4. The germline CDR1 and CDR2 sequences are SGDLS and YYNGEE. The CDR3 DNA is TGTGCCAGCAGCGCCCGGGACTATTCCTACGAGCAGTACTTC. Translated: CASSARDYSYEQYF.

The chain combines TRBV7-2 with TRBJ2-5; TRBD1 aligns across 10 bases. This CDR3 has 16 amino acids. Germline V CDR1 and CDR2: SGHTA, FQGNSA. Unmatched junction bases numbered 8, after V lost 2 bases and J lost 5 bases. The CDR3, as DNA: TGTGCCAGCAGCTTATCACGGGACAGGGGTTCGGAGACCCAGTACTTC. Residues: CASSLSRDRGSETQYF.

This clonotype has more than one count but fewer than ten. This chain uses TRBV7-9 with TRBJ2-7; D is undetermined. V lost 2 bases to trimming and J lost 5 bases, with 7 bases between them. Germline V lookup: CDR1 SEHNR, CDR2 FQNEAQ (reference sequence). The CDR3 has 12 residues. The CDR3 coding sequence is TGTGCCAGCAGCTTAATCTCGAACGAGCAGTACTTC. Protein: CASSLISNEQYF.

This clonotype was seen repeatedly, ten times or more. J is TRBJ2-3 and V is TRBV25-1; D unclear. The V end was cut by 4 bases, the J end by 0 bases, with 8 bases between. The CDR3 sequence is 14 residues long. Germline V gene lookup returns CDR1 MGHDK and CDR2 SYGVNS. This CDR3 is CASSGGLSTDTQYF. In DNA, the CDR3 is TGTGCCAGCAGTGGGGGTCTTAGCACAGATACGCAGTATTTT. Full variable domain (remainder filled in from reference TRBV25-1 and TRBJ2-3): EADIYQTPRYLVIGTGKKITLECSQTMGHDKMYWYQQDPGMELHLIHYSYGVNSTEKGDLSSESTVSRIRTEHFPLTLESARPSHTSQYLCASSGGLSTDTQYFGPGTRLTVL.

This clonotype was counted ten times or more. The CDR3 bases are TGTGCCAGCAGTTTTGTCATGAACACTGAAGCTTTCTTT. The encoded protein is CASSFVMNTEAFF. The V call is TRBV12-3 or TRBV12-4, the J call TRBJ1-1; D is unclear. The V end lost 3 bases, the J end lost 0 bases, and 5 bases lay between the germline ends. This CDR3 contains 13 residues.

In this sample, this clonotype turned up a few times. The V call is TRBV7-2, the J call TRBJ2-7; D gene unclear. The CDR3 is 14 amino acids. Germline assignment: CDR1 SGHTA and CDR2 FQGNSA. With 2 bases removed from V and 4 bases from J, the gap between germline ends came to 12 bases. The CDR3 DNA reads TGTGCCAGCAGCTTATATGGCGGATCGTACGAGCAGTACTTC. It translates to CASSLYGGSYEQYF.

This clonotype has more than one count but fewer than ten. V and J are TRBV28 and TRBJ2-4, with D possibly being TRBD1 (6 bases). Germline lookup yields CDR1 MDHEN and CDR2 SYDVKM. Between the trimmed V and J ends, which lost 1 base and 0 bases, there was a span of 10 bases. CDR3 length: 16 residues. In nucleotides, the CDR3 is TGTGCCAGCAGTTTATCAGGGGATCTAGCCAAAAACATTCAGTACTTC. It yields the protein CASSLSGDLAKNIQYF.

The chain has TRBV10-3 and TRBJ2-3; 10 nucleotides line up with TRBD1. V dropped 6 bases and J dropped 5; count of bases not matched to a gene: 5. Germline CDR1 and CDR2: ENHRY and SYGVKD. The CDR3 is 14 amino acids. DNA for the CDR3: TGTGCCATCAGGGGAGGACAGGGGGAAGATACGCAGTATTTT. It is translated as CAIRGGQGEDTQYF.

Only a few counts were recorded for this clonotype. The chain joins TRBV11-2 to TRBJ2-7; 8 bases match TRBD1. V was pared by 2 bases and J by 3 bases, with 15 bases of the junction left unmatched. The CDR3 consists of 18 residues. Germline V gives CDR1 SGHAT, CDR2 FQNNGV. This CDR3 is CASSLSSRGRVVSYEQYF. CDR3 DNA sequence: TGTGCCAGCAGCTTATCTTCCAGGGGGCGGGTGGTTAGCTACGAGCAGTACTTC.

This clonotype was seen a handful of times. The rearrangement links TRBV13 to TRBJ2-7, with D possibly matching TRBD1 (6 bases). This CDR3 comprises 13 residues. Deletions cut 5 bases from V and 6 bases from J, with 14 bases between. Germline V gene sequence: CDR1 PRHDT, CDR2 FYEKMQ (reference sequence). The CDR3 loop is CASSIRDKGEQYF. In DNA, the CDR3 is TGTGCCAGCAGCATCCGGGACAAAGGCGAGCAGTACTTC.

This clonotype was picked up a small number of times. The chain combines TRBV3-1 with TRBJ2-7, with D possibly being TRBD1 (5 bases). Per the germline V gene, CDR1 is LGHDT and CDR2 is YNNKEL (reference sequence). Trimming shortened V by 0 bases and J by 3 bases, and 18 bases separated the two germline ends. The CDR3 totals 17 residues. DNA of the CDR3: TGTGCCAGCAGCCAAGATCATGAGACAGAGACAGTCTACGAGCAGTACTTC. Protein product: CASSQDHETETVYEQYF.

This rearrangement joins TRBV20-1 to TRBJ2-1; the D gene is possibly TRBD1 (6 bases). CDR1 and CDR2 from the germline V gene are DFQATT and SNEGSKA (reference sequence). The ends were cut back, 6 bases at V and 8 bases at J, with 14 bases in the middle. The CDR3 consists of 12 residues. The CDR3 bases are TGCAGTGCACCTGGGACAATCGATGAGCAGTTCTTC. As protein: CSAPGTIDEQFF.

In this sample, this clonotype turned up a few times. The V gene is TRBV5-1, the J gene TRBJ2-7; 11 bases are shared with TRBD1. The V and J ends lost 3 bases and 3 bases, in that order; junction bases with no gene match: 5. Germline V CDR1 and CDR2: SGHRS, YFSETQ. The CDR3 extends over 15 amino acids. CDR3 in amino acids: CASSSSGQGVYEQYF. Written as DNA, the CDR3 is TGCGCCAGCAGCTCATCGGGACAGGGGGTCTACGAGCAGTACTTC.

This clonotype was seen only a few times. The rearrangement links TRBV29-1 to TRBJ1-1, with 8 bases aligning to TRBD1. Germline CDR1 and CDR2: SQVTM and ANQGSEA. The CDR3 sequence is 13 residues long. Trimming took 7 bases from V and 1 from J; bases not matched to a gene: 5. The CDR3 DNA reads as TGCAGCGCCGGGGACAGGCGGAACACTGAAGCTTTCTTT. Encoded protein: CSAGDRRNTEAFF.

This chain joins TRBV5-1 and TRBJ2-1; D is perhaps TRBD2 (7 bases). V was shortened by 3 bases and J by 0 bases, with 16 bases between the two germline ends. The CDR3 loop spans 17 amino acids. CDR1 SGHRS and CDR2 YFSETQ come from the germline V gene. CDR3 in DNA: TGCGCCAGCAGCTGGGGGCTAGCGGAGAGCTCCTACAATGAGCAGTTCTTC. This gives the protein CASSWGLAESSYNEQFF.

The V call is TRBV3-1, the J call TRBJ2-5; D gene uncertain. With 1 base removed from V and 4 bases from J, the gap between germline ends came to 13 bases. The CDR3 consists of 15 residues. The germline gives CDR1 LGHDT, CDR2 YNNKEL (reference sequence). The CDR3 is CASSQGSGTGETQYF. DNA for the CDR3: TGTGCCAGCAGCCAAGGTTCCGGAACGGGAGAGACCCAGTACTTC.

This clonotype was detected many times. Relative to the germline gene, one junction end is altered; a read error may explain this. The genes are TRBV28 and TRBJ2-1, with TRBD2 matching 9 bases. The CDR3 loop spans 14 amino acids. Germline CDR1 MDHEN, CDR2 SYDVKM. CDR3 amino acids: CAISGGRARNEQFF. CDR3 DNA: TGTGCCATCAGTGGCGGGAGGGCGAGGAATGAGCAGTTCTTC.

Many counts were recorded for this clonotype. The chain combines TRBV11-2 with TRBJ2-7; 8 nucleotides match TRBD2. CDR1 is SGHAT, CDR2 FQNNGV, per germline. The CDR3 sequence is 15 residues long. V was pared by 0 bases and J by 3 bases, with 4 bases of the junction left unmatched. The CDR3 coding sequence is TGTGCCAGCAGCTTAGATCGTACTAGCGGCTACGAGCAGTACTTC. Protein: CASSLDRTSGYEQYF.